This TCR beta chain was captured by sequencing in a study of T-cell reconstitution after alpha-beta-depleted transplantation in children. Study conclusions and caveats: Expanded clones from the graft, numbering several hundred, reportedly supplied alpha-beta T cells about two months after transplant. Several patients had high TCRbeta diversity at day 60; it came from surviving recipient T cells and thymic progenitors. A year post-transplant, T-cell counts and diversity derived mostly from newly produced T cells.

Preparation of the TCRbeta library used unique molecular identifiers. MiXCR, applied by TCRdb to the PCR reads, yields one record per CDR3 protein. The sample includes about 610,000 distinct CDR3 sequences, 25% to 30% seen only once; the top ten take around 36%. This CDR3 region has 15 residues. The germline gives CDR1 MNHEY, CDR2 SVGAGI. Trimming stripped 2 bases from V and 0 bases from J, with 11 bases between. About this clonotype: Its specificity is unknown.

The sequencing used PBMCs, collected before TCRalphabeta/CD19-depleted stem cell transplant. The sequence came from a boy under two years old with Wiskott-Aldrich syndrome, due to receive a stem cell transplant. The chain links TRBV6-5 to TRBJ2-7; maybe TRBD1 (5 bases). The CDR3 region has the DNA TGTGCCAGCAGTTACGGTCCAGGGTTCTCCTACGAGCAGTACTTC. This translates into CASSYGPGFSYEQYF.